This entry lists 22 T cell receptor beta chains sequenced from one sample in a study of cytomegalovirus exposure and HLA in healthy donors. PCR amplification relied on 60 Vbeta primers (plus 13 Jbeta primers). Profiling relied on immunoSEQ multiplex PCR, and the TCRdb table lists in-frame clones only, not all of them. Of about 120,000 clones detected, around 10% appear once; the ten largest clones hold less than 4%. Material for sequencing was PBMCs. Source of these receptors: a man younger than 45 in good health and CMV-seronegative.

The V gene is TRBV28, the J gene TRBJ1-1; D unresolved. Germline V CDR1 and CDR2: MDHEN, SYDVKM. The CDR3 runs to 13 residues. Trimming removed 4 bases from V and 8 bases from J, with 14 bases in between. CDR3 nucleotides: TGTGCCAGCAGTTCATTGGGGAGTGGGGAAGCTTTCTTT. It yields the protein CASSSLGSGEAFF.

This sequence joins TRBV5-1 and TRBJ2-1; no firm D call. This CDR3 contains 14 residues. V dropped 4 bases and J dropped 4 bases, with 12 bases sitting between them. From germline, CDR1 is SGHRS and CDR2 YFSETQ. The CDR3 sequence is CASSPGGTYNEQFF. For the CDR3, the DNA is TGCGCCAGCAGCCCCGGTGGTACTTACAATGAGCAGTTCTTC.

This clone has a handful of counts. This chain links TRBV28 with TRBJ1-6; 8 bases are shared with TRBD1. Per germline, CDR1 MDHEN and CDR2 SYDVKM. Trimming took 1 base from V and 9 from J; bases not matched to a gene: 5. This CDR3 is 15 amino acids long. CDR3 loop: CASSLYRGIGSPLHF. CDR3 DNA: TGTGCCAGCAGTTTATACAGGGGGATAGGTTCACCCCTCCACTTT.

The chain carries TRBV28 and TRBJ2-3; 7 bases fit TRBD1. Germline CDR1 MDHEN, CDR2 SYDVKM. The CDR3 runs 14 residues. V was clipped by 4 bases and J by 2 bases; unmatched bases: 3. The CDR3 sequence: CASSWGQYTDTQYF. The CDR3 DNA reads TGTGCCAGCAGTTGGGGACAGTACACAGATACGCAGTATTTT.

The chain couples TRBV5-1 to TRBJ2-2, with a weak D call TRBD2 (5 bases). V lost 3 bases and J 4 bases, leaving 13 bases between the germline ends. This CDR3 contains 15 residues. Germline V lookup: CDR1 SGHRS, CDR2 YFSETQ. In DNA form, the CDR3 reads TGCGCCAGCAGCTCGGGATCCTGGGGCACCGGGGAGCTGTTTTTT. This codes for CASSSGSWGTGELFF.

This clone was detected only a few times. This chain uses TRBV7-2 with TRBJ1-1, with 10 nucleotides matching TRBD1. The junction had 7 bases not matched to a gene; V was cut back by 5 bases and J by 4 bases. Germline V CDR1 and CDR2: SGHTA, FQGNSA. The CDR3 covers 15 residues. The CDR3 spells CASSTLTGGITEAFF. CDR3 DNA: TGTGCCAGCAGCACCTTGACAGGGGGCATCACTGAAGCTTTCTTT.

The genes are TRBV27 and TRBJ1-5; D uncertain. Germline V CDR1 and CDR2: MNHEY, SMNVEV (reference sequence). This CDR3 spans 14 amino acids. The V end lost 6 bases, the J end lost 3 bases, and 12 bases lay between the germline ends. CDR3 loop: CASRTGGDNQPQHF. The CDR3 nucleotides read TGTGCCAGCAGGACTGGCGGGGACAATCAGCCCCAGCATTTT.

As concerns this clone: Other DNA sequences in the same sample also yield this CDR3. V is TRBV7-9 and J is TRBJ2-6; a weak D match, TRBD2 (5 bases). Trimming took 5 bases from V and 4 from J, leaving 18 bases between them. The CDR3 totals 17 residues. CDR1 and CDR2 (germline): SEHNR, FQNEAQ (reference sequence). The CDR3 DNA reads as TGTGCCAGCAGCCGAGCAGGAGGCTCTCTAGGGGCCAACGTCCTGACTTTC. This codes for CASSRAGGSLGANVLTF. Supplemented by reference TRBV7-9 and TRBJ2-6, the full variable domain reads DTGVSQNPRHKITKRGQNVTFRCDPISEHNRLYWYRQTLGQGPEFLTYFQNEAQLEKSRLLSDRFSAERPKGSFSTLEIQRTEQGDSAMYLCASSRAGGSLGANVLTFGAGSRLTVL.

Only a few counts were recorded for this clone. V and J are TRBV6-1 and TRBJ2-7, with D uncertain. Germline-derived CDR1 and CDR2 are MNHNS and SASEGT. The CDR3 loop spans 13 amino acids. The V and J ends lost 8 bases and 0 bases respectively, with 11 bases between them. The CDR3 DNA sequence: TGTGCCAGCCCTAGGCCGAGCTCCTACGAGCAGTACTTC. It translates to CASPRPSSYEQYF.

This clone was observed a handful of times. The V and J genes are TRBV7-9 and TRBJ1-1, with a possible D match to TRBD1 (5 bases). CDR3 length: 15 residues. The germline CDR1 and CDR2 sequences are SEHNR and FQNEAQ (reference sequence). Trimming removed 4 bases from V and 2 bases from J, with 14 bases in between. The CDR3 nucleotides read TGTGCCAGCAGCTCAATTCGGACACTTAACACTGAAGCTTTCTTT. Translation gives CASSSIRTLNTEAFF.

The J gene is TRBJ2-7, the V gene TRBV5-1, with D possibly TRBD2 on 6 matching bases. The CDR3 sequence is 12 residues long. The V gene lost 1 base and the J gene lost 6 bases, with 8 bases spanning the gap. CDR1 and CDR2 from the germline V gene are SGHRS and YFSETQ. The CDR3 sequence: CASSLPGSEQYF. DNA for the CDR3: TGCGCCAGCAGCTTGCCCGGGAGCGAGCAGTACTTC.

This clone has a handful of counts. The chain couples TRBV6-6 to TRBJ1-4; D may be TRBD1 (6 bases). Per germline, CDR1 MNHNY and CDR2 SVGAGI (reference sequence). Trimming removed 2 bases from V and 5 bases from J, with 9 bases in between. This CDR3 comprises 14 residues. This CDR3 is CASSYRDTNEKLFF. The CDR3 region has the DNA TGTGCCAGCAGTTACCGGGACACCAATGAAAAACTGTTTTTT.

This clone has just a few counts. This chain links TRBV7-2 with TRBJ2-7; D is uncertain. The CDR3 length is 11 residues. Germline CDR1 is SGHTA and CDR2 is FQGNSA. Trimming left V 4 bases short and J 3 bases short, with 4 bases between. The CDR3 reads CASSSFYEQYF. In DNA form, the CDR3 reads TGTGCCAGCAGCTCTTTCTACGAGCAGTACTTC.

This clone was seen more than once but under ten times. The chain couples TRBV4-3 to TRBJ2-5; 7 bases agree with TRBD1. With V trimmed by 1 base and J by 3 bases, 2 bases remained unmatched. There are 14 residues in the CDR3. Germline V CDR1 and CDR2: LGHNA, YSLEER. Here the CDR3 DNA reads TGCGCCAGCAGCCAAGCGACAGGGAAAGAGACCCAGTACTTC. Translated, it gives CASSQATGKETQYF.

The chain uses TRBV2 and TRBJ2-3; D remains unclear. The CDR3 is made up of 14 amino acids. CDR1 is SNHLY and CDR2 is FYNNEI in the germline V gene. Trimming cost V 3 bases and J 1 base, with 8 bases left between them. In DNA form, the CDR3 reads TGTGCCAGCAGTGACAGTCCGCGCACAGATACGCAGTATTTT. Amino acids: CASSDSPRTDTQYF.

This clone has a handful of counts. The chain carries TRBV10-3 and TRBJ1-3, with D perhaps matching TRBD1 (6 bases). Germline V gives CDR1 ENHRY, CDR2 SYGVKD. V was shortened by 10 bases and J by 0 bases, with 25 bases between the two germline ends. The CDR3 covers 18 residues. The CDR3 DNA sequence: TGTGCCACCTCAACCCTGGGGCGACAGGACCACTCTGGAAACACCATATATTTT. This encodes CATSTLGRQDHSGNTIYF.

The V and J genes are TRBV28 and TRBJ1-2; maybe TRBD1 (6 bases). Germline CDR1 MDHEN, CDR2 SYDVKM. Trimming took 6 bases from V and 1 from J, leaving 12 bases between them. The CDR3 spans 14 residues. CDR3: CASSPAGVNYGYTF. CDR3 bases: TGTGCCAGCAGCCCTGCAGGGGTTAACTATGGCTACACCTTC.

This clone was counted only a few times. V and J are TRBV30 and TRBJ1-2; tentatively, D is TRBD1 (5 bases). This CDR3 is 12 amino acids long. Germline CDR1 is GTSNPN and CDR2 is SVGIG (reference sequence). Trimming removed 7 bases at V and 3 bases at J, with 12 bases between. The CDR3 loop is CAFDSNYYGYTF. In nucleotides, the CDR3 is TGTGCCTTTGACAGTAACTACTATGGCTACACCTTC.

The J gene is TRBJ1-2, the V gene TRBV28; 8 positions match TRBD1. Germline values: CDR1 MDHEN, CDR2 SYDVKM. This CDR3 has 11 residues. The junction had 0 bases not matched to a gene; V was cut back by 8 bases and J by 4 bases. CDR3 sequence (DNA): TGTGCCAGCGGGACAGGCTATGGCTACACCTTC. Protein: CASGTGYGYTF.

The chain joins TRBV10-3 to TRBJ2-5, with D tentatively TRBD2 (7 bases). The CDR3 totals 17 residues. From germline, CDR1 is ENHRY and CDR2 SYGVKD. With 6 bases removed from V and 4 bases from J, the gap between germline ends came to 24 bases. The CDR3 DNA reads TGTGCCATCAGCTTCAAAGGGGGAGGGACATCACGAGAGACCCAGTACTTC. Its protein is CAISFKGGGTSRETQYF.

The chain joins TRBV6-6 to TRBJ1-2; 7 nucleotides align to TRBD1. Germline CDR1 MNHNY, CDR2 SVGAGI (reference sequence). The junction had 12 bases not matched to a gene; V was cut back by 4 bases and J by 4 bases. This CDR3 has 16 residues. The DNA of the CDR3 is TGTGCCAGCAGTTTAAAAACAGGGGATGCGGGCTATGGCTACACCTTC. Translating gives CASSLKTGDAGYGYTF.

On this clone itself: This sample includes further DNA sequences coding for the same CDR3. The CDR3 loop is CASSPGGGNQPQHF. CDR3 bases: TGCGCCAGCAGCCCAGGGGGAGGCAATCAGCCCCAGCATTTT. The rearrangement links TRBV5-1 to TRBJ1-5; 7 nucleotides line up with TRBD1. There are 14 residues in the CDR3. The germline V gene has CDR1 SGHRS and CDR2 YFSETQ. The V gene end was trimmed by 4 bases and the J gene end by 2 bases; junction bases not matched to a gene: 3. Filled out from reference TRBV5-1 and TRBJ1-5, the complete variable domain reads KAGVTQTPRYLIKTRGQQVTLSCSPISGHRSVSWYQQTPGQGLQFLFEYFSETQRNKGNFPGRFSGRQFSNSRSEMNVSTLELGDSALYLCASSPGGGNQPQHFGDGTRLSIL.